The 30 T cell receptor beta chains presented below share a single source sample, sequenced in a study of cytomegalovirus exposure and HLA in healthy donors. With 60 Vbeta and 13 Jbeta primers, the PCR was carried out. The protocol was immunoSEQ multiplex PCR, while the TCRdb copy is restricted to in-frame clones and leaves out a portion. Its table records around 210,000 clones. The sample consisted of PBMCs. These receptors all come from a woman in her twenties or thirties in good health and CMV-seropositive.

This chain connects TRBV29-1 to TRBJ1-1; TRBD1 matches at 9 bases. CDR1 and CDR2 (germline): SQVTM, ANQGSEA. This CDR3 contains 16 residues. V gave up 0 bases and J gave up 3 bases; unmatched junction bases: 8. The CDR3 bases are TGCAGCGTTGAAGACCCCGGGACAGGGATTGACACTGAAGCTTTCTTT. It specifies CSVEDPGTGIDTEAFF. Supplemented by reference TRBV29-1 and TRBJ1-1, the full variable domain reads SAVISQKPSRDICQRGTSLTIQCQVDSQVTMMFWYRQQPGQSLTLIATANQGSEATYESGFVIDKFPISRPNLTFSTLTVSNMSPEDSSIYLCSVEDPGTGIDTEAFFGQGTRLTVV.

The genes are TRBV6-1 and TRBJ1-3, with D perhaps TRBD1 (5 bases). CDR3 size: 14 residues. V lost 11 bases and J lost 0, with 14 bases in between. CDR1 is MNHNS, CDR2 SASEGT, per germline. This chain's CDR3 is CAGRTPDSGNTIYF. The CDR3 DNA follows: TGTGCCGGAAGGACACCGGACTCTGGAAACACCATATATTTT.

The rearrangement links TRBV5-1 to TRBJ2-3, with 13 bases identical to TRBD2. The CDR3 totals 17 residues. V was clipped by 0 bases and J by 6 bases; unmatched bases: 7. In germline, CDR1 is SGHRS, CDR2 YFSETQ. CDR3 loop: CASSLDGLAGDRDTQYF. DNA of the CDR3: TGCGCCAGCAGCTTGGACGGACTAGCGGGAGATAGGGATACGCAGTATTTT. Full variable domain (missing parts from reference TRBV5-1 and TRBJ2-3): KAGVTQTPRYLIKTRGQQVTLSCSPISGHRSVSWYQQTPGQGLQFLFEYFSETQRNKGNFPGRFSGRQFSNSRSEMNVSTLELGDSALYLCASSLDGLAGDRDTQYFGPGTRLTVL.

The J gene is TRBJ1-2, the V gene TRBV6-1; D is unresolved. Germline assignment: CDR1 MNHNS and CDR2 SASEGT. Deletions cut 3 bases from V and 5 bases from J, with 22 bases between. The CDR3 consists of 17 residues. CDR3 protein: CASSDKSGSPTRYGYTF. The CDR3, as DNA: TGTGCCAGCAGTGACAAATCGGGATCTCCTACCAGATATGGCTACACCTTC.

This sequence joins TRBV6-1 and TRBJ1-1; 10 bases line up with TRBD1. From germline, CDR1 is MNHNS and CDR2 SASEGT. The ends lost 9 bases at V and 4 bases at J; junction bases unmatched: 8. The CDR3 is 14 amino acids. The CDR3 region is CASRDRGVGTEAFF. CDR3 sequence (DNA): TGTGCCAGTCGGGACAGGGGAGTGGGCACTGAAGCTTTCTTT.

This chain links TRBV9 with TRBJ2-5, with 10 nucleotides matching TRBD2. The V segment lost 0 bases and the J segment 2 bases; nucleotides outside the gene matches: 4. The germline gives CDR1 SGDLS, CDR2 YYNGEE. This CDR3 comprises 16 residues. CDR3 loop: CASSVAERGGQETQYF. CDR3 sequence (DNA): TGTGCCAGCAGCGTAGCGGAGCGGGGGGGACAAGAGACCCAGTACTTC.

The V and J genes are TRBV19 and TRBJ1-6, with 8 bases identical to TRBD1. CDR1 is LNHDA, CDR2 SQIVND, per germline (reference sequence). V dropped 10 bases and J dropped 3; count of bases not matched to a gene: 14. CDR3 length: 17 residues. The chain's CDR3 is CATTDRGQGNYNSPLHF. The CDR3 DNA sequence: TGTGCCACCACCGACAGGGGTCAGGGGAACTATAATTCACCCCTCCACTTT.

The chain has TRBV27 and TRBJ1-1; possibly TRBD1 for D (5 bases). Germline V CDR1 and CDR2: MNHEY, SMNVEV (reference sequence). This CDR3 region has 15 residues. Deletions cut 3 bases from V and 7 bases from J, with 18 bases between. CDR3 sequence (DNA): TGTGCCAGCAGTTTCCTGGGGACCGGAGGGCTTGAAGCTTTCTTT. Residues: CASSFLGTGGLEAFF.

This chain links TRBV25-1 with TRBJ2-1; 11 nucleotides line up with TRBD2. There are 17 residues in the CDR3. Per germline, CDR1 MGHDK and CDR2 SYGVNS. The V segment lost 2 bases and the J segment 0 bases; nucleotides outside the gene matches: 3. CDR3 protein: CASSELLAGASYNEQFF. CDR3 nucleotide sequence: TGTGCCAGCAGTGAACTACTAGCGGGGGCCTCCTACAATGAGCAGTTCTTC.

V is TRBV18 and J is TRBJ1-5; a weak D match, TRBD1 (5 bases). There are 14 residues in the CDR3. CDR1 is KGHSH, CDR2 LQKENI, per germline. Trimming removed 6 bases from V and 3 bases from J, with 12 bases in between. The CDR3 nucleotides read TGTGCCAGCTCCCTTGACAGTAACAATCAGCCCCAGCATTTT. It is translated as CASSLDSNNQPQHF.

V and J are TRBV6-5 and TRBJ2-3; D call uncertain. From germline, CDR1 is MNHEY and CDR2 SVGAGI. V was trimmed by 0 bases and J by 6 bases, leaving 16 bases between them. The CDR3 totals 16 residues. CDR3 protein: CASSYSIDPGPDTQYF. Here the CDR3 DNA reads TGTGCCAGCAGTTACTCGATTGATCCGGGTCCGGATACGCAGTATTTT.

The J gene is TRBJ1-1, the V gene TRBV4-1; D is ambiguous. Trimming stripped 1 base from V and 0 bases from J, with 9 bases between. The CDR3 is made up of 15 amino acids. Germline loops: CDR1 MGHRA, CDR2 YSYEKL. The chain's CDR3 is CASSQVSSMNTEAFF. CDR3 nucleotides: TGCGCCAGCAGCCAAGTATCGAGCATGAACACTGAAGCTTTCTTT.

The gene calls are TRBV19 and TRBJ2-7; 9 bases align to TRBD2. Germline lookup yields CDR1 LNHDA and CDR2 SQIVND (reference sequence). V dropped 4 bases and J dropped 7; count of bases not matched to a gene: 5. There are 13 residues in the CDR3. CDR3 sequence: CASSTAGGSEQYF. CDR3 nucleotides: TGTGCCAGTAGTACGGCGGGAGGGAGTGAGCAGTACTTC.

The chain joins TRBV19 to TRBJ1-5; D gene ambiguous. The CDR3 runs to 15 residues. V lost 4 bases, J lost 7 bases, and 17 bases lay in between. Looked up from germline, CDR1 is LNHDA and CDR2 is SQIVND (reference sequence). CDR3 in amino acids: CASSTAGMGGQPQHF. CDR3 nucleotide sequence: TGTGCCAGTAGTACGGCCGGGATGGGAGGGCAGCCCCAGCATTTT. Supplemented by reference TRBV19 and TRBJ1-5, the full variable domain reads DGGITQSPKYLFRKEGQNVTLSCEQNLNHDAMYWYRQDPGQGLRLIYYSQIVNDFQKGDIAEGYSVSREKKESFPLTVTSAQKNPTAFYLCASSTAGMGGQPQHFGDGTRLSIL.

This chain links TRBV5-4 with TRBJ2-2, with D possibly being TRBD1 (6 bases). CDR3 length equals 13 residues. Trimming removed 7 bases from V and 4 bases from J, with 11 bases in between. CDR1 is SGHNT and CDR2 is YYREEE in the germline V gene (reference sequence). This chain's CDR3 is CASQTGGTGELFF. The CDR3 DNA reads TGTGCCAGCCAGACAGGAGGCACCGGGGAGCTGTTTTTT.

This chain links TRBV21-1 with TRBJ2-7; no check of the table's D call, TRBD2, against the DNA was made. TRBV21-1 is flagged as a pseudogene. This CDR3 has 14 amino acids. As DNA, the CDR3 is TGTGCCAGCTCGGCGAGGCGAAATCCCTACGAGCAGTACTTC. Translating gives CASSARRNPYEQYF.

CDR3 residues: CASSLATSGGVGPQYF. For the CDR3, the DNA is TGTGCCAGCAGCTTAGCGACTAGCGGGGGCGTTGGGCCGCAGTATTTT. The rearrangement joins TRBV7-8 to TRBJ2-3, with 12 bases fitting TRBD2. This CDR3 is 16 amino acids long. V was pared by 0 bases and J by 10 bases, with 8 bases of the junction left unmatched. The germline CDR1 and CDR2 sequences are SGHVS and FQNEAQ.

This chain links TRBV2 with TRBJ2-5; the match to TRBD1 covers 7 bases. CDR3 length: 16 residues. Germline assignment: CDR1 SNHLY and CDR2 FYNNEI. With 2 bases clipped from V and 1 base from J, the junction kept 7 bases outside the gene matches. This CDR3 reads CASSELRTGAQETQYF. DNA of the CDR3: TGTGCCAGCAGTGAACTCAGAACAGGGGCCCAAGAGACCCAGTACTTC. The full variable domain, with the rest looked up from reference TRBV2 and TRBJ2-5, is EPEVTQTPSHQVTQMGQEVILRCVPISNHLYFYWYRQILGQKVEFLVSFYNNEISEKSEIFDDQFSVERPDGSNFTLKIRSTKLEDSAMYFCASSELRTGAQETQYFGPGTRLLVL.

The chain joins TRBV7-2 to TRBJ2-5; D ambiguous. Trimming removed 5 bases from V and 0 bases from J, with 10 bases in between. The CDR3 spans 14 residues. Germline CDR1 and CDR2: SGHTA and FQGNSA. CDR3 DNA: TGTGCCAGCAGCCCCCGGGTTAACCAAGAGACCCAGTACTTC. Encoded protein: CASSPRVNQETQYF. The whole variable domain, filled in from reference TRBV7-2 and TRBJ2-5, reads GAGVSQSPSNKVTEKGKDVELRCDPISGHTALYWYRQSLGQGLEFLIYFQGNSAPDKSGLPSDRFSAERTGGSVSTLTIQRTQQEDSAVYLCASSPRVNQETQYFGPGTRLLVL.

The CDR3 nucleotides read TGTGCCAGCAGCGTACAGGGCAACGGAAACACCATATATTTT. Translation: CASSVQGNGNTIYF. This chain uses TRBV9 with TRBJ1-3; a weak D match, TRBD1 (5 bases). The germline V gene encodes CDR1 SGDLS and CDR2 YYNGEE. Trimming took off 1 base at V and 4 bases at J, with 9 bases between the two ends. CDR3 length equals 14 residues.

The rearrangement links TRBV5-1 to TRBJ1-1; perhaps TRBD1 as D (6 bases). This CDR3 comprises 15 residues. V lost 4 bases and J lost 0, with 13 bases in between. CDR1 is SGHRS, CDR2 YFSETQ, per germline. The CDR3 DNA reads TGCGCCAGCAGCCCCGGACAGAGGATGAACACTGAAGCTTTCTTT. Encoded protein: CASSPGQRMNTEAFF.

The V call is TRBV25-1, the J call TRBJ2-3; D may be TRBD1 (5 bases). Germline V lookup: CDR1 MGHDK, CDR2 SYGVNS. The CDR3 spans 11 residues. V lost 3 bases to trimming and J lost 9 bases, with 7 bases between them. In DNA, the CDR3 is TGTGCCAGCAGTGAGGGGCGGACGCAGTATTTT. Protein: CASSEGRTQYF.

The chain joins TRBV18 to TRBJ2-7, with 9 bases lining up with TRBD1. Germline V CDR1 and CDR2: KGHSH, LQKENI. This CDR3 has 17 residues. V lost 3 bases to trimming and J lost 2 bases; unmatched junction nucleotides: 11. This CDR3 is CASSPPSVRQGAYEQYF. The CDR3 DNA sequence: TGTGCCAGCTCACCCCCATCTGTGAGACAGGGGGCCTACGAGCAGTACTTC.

This sequence joins TRBV6-6 and TRBJ1-5; TRBD1 might be the D (5 bases). The ends were cut back, 2 bases at V and 6 bases at J, with 14 bases in the middle. The CDR3 has 15 residues. Germline V lookup: CDR1 MNHNY, CDR2 SVGAGI (reference sequence). CDR3 sequence: CASSYTGALPQPQHF. The CDR3, as DNA: TGTGCCAGCAGTTACACTGGGGCCCTACCTCAGCCCCAGCATTTT.

A word on this clone: Other DNA sequences in this specimen translate into the identical CDR3. V gene TRBV6-5 combines with J gene TRBJ2-7, with D uncertain. In germline, CDR1 is MNHEY, CDR2 SVGAGI. With 0 bases removed from V and 4 bases from J, the gap between germline ends came to 4 bases. CDR3 length: 12 residues. This chain's CDR3 is CASSYSRYEQYF. CDR3 coding DNA: TGTGCCAGCAGTTACTCACGGTACGAGCAGTACTTC.

V and J are TRBV19 and TRBJ2-1, with 14 nucleotides matching TRBD2. The length of the CDR3 is 16 residues. V was clipped by 4 bases and J by 9 bases; unmatched bases: 8. CDR1 is LNHDA and CDR2 is SQIVND in the germline V gene (reference sequence). The CDR3 spells CASSTRTSGRPGEQFF. The CDR3, as DNA: TGTGCCAGTAGTACACGGACTAGCGGGAGGCCGGGTGAGCAGTTCTTC.

The chain is built from TRBV7-9 and TRBJ2-1; TRBD2 agrees at 8 bases. CDR3 length: 12 residues. Germline assignment: CDR1 SEHNR and CDR2 FQNEAQ (reference sequence). Germline trimming cut 5 bases from V and 15 bases from J; bases unmatched to any gene: 9. CDR3 DNA: TGTGCCAGCAGCCCCCGTAGCGGGATGCGGTTCTTC. Its translation: CASSPRSGMRFF.

In DNA form, the CDR3 reads TGTGCCAGCAGCACGAGGGGGCGCCGGGATGAAAAACTGTTTTTT. Its translation: CASSTRGRRDEKLFF. The chain is built from TRBV7-9 and TRBJ1-4, with 7 nucleotides matching TRBD1. In germline, CDR1 is SEHNR, CDR2 FQNEAQ (reference sequence). The CDR3 runs to 15 residues. Trimming cost V 5 bases and J 6 bases; bases outside gene matches: 9.

The gene calls are TRBV7-8 and TRBJ2-1; D is perhaps TRBD2 (7 bases). Trimming cost V 1 base and J 8 bases, with 18 bases left between them. CDR1 is SGHVS, CDR2 FQNEAQ, per germline. The CDR3 spans 16 residues. CDR3 sequence reads: CASSLVRTRRGHEQFF. CDR3 DNA: TGTGCCAGCAGCTTAGTTAGGACTAGACGGGGGCATGAGCAGTTCTTC.

This chain connects TRBV2 to TRBJ2-7; weak D call: TRBD1 (5 bases). The V gene lost 5 bases and the J gene lost 4 bases, with 6 bases spanning the gap. The CDR3 consists of 11 residues. Germline lookup yields CDR1 SNHLY and CDR2 FYNNEI. CDR3 in DNA: TGTGCCAGCAGTTACAGGTACGAGCAGTACTTC. Its translation: CASSYRYEQYF.